This TCR beta chain was recovered during a study of technical replicates of blood from several donors. This clone was picked up one time. V lost 5 bases to trimming and J lost 1 base, with 5 bases between them. CDR1 and CDR2 from the germline V gene are MGHDK and SYGVNS. The CDR3 is 12 residues long. TCRdb's table, derived via immunoSEQ multiplex PCR, lists solely in-frame clones and lacks some. The sample shows over 90,000 clones, about 95% of them seen only once. The sequence was collected from a human donor in good health. The sequenced sample was T cells isolated from PBMCs. The J gene is TRBJ1-2, the V gene TRBV25-1, with D uncertain. CDR3 region: CASSSLNYGYTF. CDR3 nucleotides: TGTGCCAGCAGTTCCCTTAACTATGGCTACACCTTC.